What follows is one T cell receptor beta chain and its context. Its cognate antigen is unknown. The CDR3 is 15 amino acids. J was trimmed by 9 bases and V by 2 bases; bases with no gene match: 14. Germline CDR1 reads SGHNT; CDR2 reads YYREEE (reference sequence). 60 Vbeta and 13 Jbeta primers were used in PCR. Sequencing was performed with immunoSEQ multiplex PCR; in TCRdb, only in-frame clones are kept and a portion is missing. The sample totals some 180,000 clones. The data are from a study of cytomegalovirus exposure and HLA in healthy donors. General observations from the study: CMV serostatus was the sole immune exposure data available. Reports showed the classifier diagnosing cytomegalovirus status with high specificity and sensitivity. Among the CMV-associated chains, a few were confirmed in vitro as specific for CMV antigens.

The gene calls are TRBV5-4 and TRBJ2-7; 7 bases line up with TRBD1. Sample: PBMCs. The receptor comes from a man aged 25-45 years in good health and CMV-seronegative. CDR3 loop: CASSFSQGLRSGQYF. CDR3 DNA sequence: TGTGCCAGCAGCTTCTCACAGGGGTTACGCTCGGGGCAGTACTTC.